Listed below are T cell receptor beta chains from one sample, sequenced in a study of blood T cell repertoires in COVID-19. The assay was immunoSEQ multiplex PCR, and TCRdb's table has in-frame clones only and misses some. Of 150,000 to 200,000 clones listed, about 80% were seen once; the top ten hold about a fifth. The sample was peripheral blood. The source is a woman older than 75 with acute or convalescent COVID-19. Each CDR3 is given with its conserved first and last residue.

V: TRBV29-1
J: TRBJ2-1
CDR3: CSVEDVGRVNYNEQFF

V: TRBV18
J: TRBJ2-7
CDR3: CASSLGSYYEQYF

V: TRBV19
J: TRBJ2-1
CDR3: CAIAAGGALYNEQFF

V: TRBV29-1
J: TRBJ1-1
CDR3: CSAGANTEAFF

V: TRBV30
J: TRBJ1-5
CDR3: CAWSRDSNQPQHF

V: TRBV18
J: TRBJ1-1
CDR3: CASSPRQENTEAFF

V: TRBV6-5
J: TRBJ2-1
CDR3: CASKLGTRQFF

V: TRBV11-3
J: TRBJ2-7
CDR3: CASSSDRTYEQYF

V: TRBV18
J: TRBJ2-7
CDR3: CASAIGQEYGQYF

V: TRBV2
J: TRBJ1-2
CDR3: CARAGQGLNGYTF

V: TRBV3-1/TRBV3-2
J: TRBJ1-2
CDR3: CASSQWDRPVYGYTF

V: TRBV6-5
J: TRBJ1-1
CDR3: CVSKLHLGLTEAFF

V: TRBV18
J: TRBJ2-5
CDR3: CASSPPGSGHQTQYF

V: TRBV9
J: TRBJ2-7
CDR3: CASSPRDLPYEQYF

V: TRBV5-1
J: TRBJ2-7
CDR3: CASTGTSGGYEQYF

V: TRBV4-1
J: TRBJ1-2
CDR3: CASSQDPGGFYGYTF

V: TRBV19
J: TRBJ1-2
CDR3: CASSITAGVVPLYGYTF

V: TRBV30
J: TRBJ2-1
CDR3: CAWSGLGSGSTFF

V: TRBV14
J: TRBJ1-1
CDR3: CASSRQANTEAFF

V: TRBV7-2
J: TRBJ2-1
CDR3: CASSLAAGMYNEQFF

V: TRBV21-1
J: TRBJ2-4
CDR3: CARTENIQYF

V: TRBV29-1
J: TRBJ2-2
CDR3: CSELAHTGELFF

V: TRBV29-1
J: TRBJ2-1
CDR3: CSGAYNEQFF

V: TRBV5-1
J: TRBJ1-2
CDR3: CASSLGQSANYGYTF

V: TRBV7-2
J: TRBJ2-7
CDR3: CASSLLGQGASEQYF

V: TRBV5-1
J: TRBJ1-1
CDR3: CASSLAAAGVTEAFF

V: TRBV6-5
J: TRBJ1-6
CDR3: CASRGQGVGSPLHF

V: TRBV7-2
J: TRBJ1-3
CDR3: CASSFYLSGNTIYF

V: TRBV18
J: TRBJ2-7
CDR3: CASSQGAVGSYEQYF

V: TRBV23-1
J: TRBJ2-7
CDR3: CASSQSRLAGRPHEQYF

V: TRBV30
J: TRBJ1-2
CDR3: CALEVNGYTF

V: TRBV4-1
J: TRBJ2-7
CDR3: CASSQALAGVYEQYF

V: TRBV19
J: TRBJ2-1
CDR3: CASSPWTGGDEQFF

V: TRBV2
J: TRBJ2-2
CDR3: CASSDSRSNTGELFF

V: TRBV19
J: TRBJ1-2
CDR3: CASRQAYRASGGGYTF

V: TRBV11-2
J: TRBJ1-2
CDR3: CASSPGGMYGYTF

V: TRBV11-3
J: TRBJ1-1
CDR3: CASSLGENTEAFF